This is a list of T cell receptor beta chains from one sample in a study of PD-1 blockade in mismatch repair-deficient tumors. Produced via immunoSEQ multiplex PCR; TCRdb's table is partial and in-frame only. The sample holds under 85,000 clones; around 80% are singletons and the top ten take roughly 6%. The source was peripheral blood, collected 2 weeks after starting pembrolizumab. All receptors come from an adult with mismatch repair-deficient cancer. The CDR3 runs from the conserved cysteine through the conserved F or W. The order of the fields is V gene, D gene, clone size, J gene, CDR3 DNA, CDR3 protein. D genes are given only for firm matches. Expanded clones get a size class; other rows say once, few or many, or leave the size out.

>TRBV18|-|-|TRBJ2-2
TGTGCCAGCTCACCAAGCCCAGGGAGCACCGGGGAGCTGTTTTTT
CASSPSPGSTGELFF
>TRBV2|TRBD1|-|TRBJ2-5
TGTGCCAGCAGTGAAACGTGGGGGACAGCAGAGACCCAGTACTTC
CASSETWGTAETQYF
>TRBV6-1|-|-|TRBJ1-1
TGTGCCAGCAGTGAAGCGGGGAGAGCTTTCTTT
CASSEAGRAFF
>TRBV27|-|-|TRBJ2-5
TGTGCCAGCAGGGGAGGCCAAGAGACCCAGTACTTC
CASRGGQETQYF
>TRBV7-8|TRBD1|-|TRBJ2-7
TGTGCCAGCTTCCGGGACAGCAACTACGAGCAGTACTTC
CASFRDSNYEQYF
>TRBV14|-|-|TRBJ1-1
TGTGCCAGCAGCCAAGATGTACGGGGAGCAGCTTTCTTT
CASSQDVRGAAFF
>TRBV19|TRBD1|few|TRBJ1-1
TGTGCCAGTAGTTCCTTGGGGGCAGGGGGTCCTTATGGGACTGAAGCTTTCTTT
CASSSLGAGGPYGTEAFF
>TRBV7-3|-|-|TRBJ2-4
TGTGCCAGCAGCTTCGACGGACGGGCGGGGCCCAAAAACATTCAGTACTTC
CASSFDGRAGPKNIQYF
>TRBV4-2|-|-|TRBJ2-4
TGTGCCAGCAGCCAAGGGAAGGGTGCCATGCCACCCAACATTCAGTACTTC
CASSQGKGAMPPNIQYF
>TRBV11-3|TRBD2|-|TRBJ2-3
TGTGCCAGCTCCGACGGCGGGAGGGTTGCAGATACGCAGTATTTT
CASSDGGRVADTQYF
>TRBV14|TRBD1|once|TRBJ2-7
TGTGCCAGCAGCCATGGGACAGGGTCCTACGAGCAGTACTTC
CASSHGTGSYEQYF